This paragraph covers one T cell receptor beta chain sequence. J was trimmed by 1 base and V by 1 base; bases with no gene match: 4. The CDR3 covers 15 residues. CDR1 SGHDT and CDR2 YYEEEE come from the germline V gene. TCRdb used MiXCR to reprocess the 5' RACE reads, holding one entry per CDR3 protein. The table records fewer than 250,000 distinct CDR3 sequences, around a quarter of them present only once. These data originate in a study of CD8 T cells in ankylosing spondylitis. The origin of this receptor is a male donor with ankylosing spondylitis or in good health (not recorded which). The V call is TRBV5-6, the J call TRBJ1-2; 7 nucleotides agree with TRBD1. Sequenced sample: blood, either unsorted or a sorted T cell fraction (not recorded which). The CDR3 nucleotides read TGTGCCAGCAGCTTGCAGGGGGGAGATAACTATGGCTACACCTTC. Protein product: CASSLQGGDNYGYTF. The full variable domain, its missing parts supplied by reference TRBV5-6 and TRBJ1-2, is DAGVTQSPTHLIKTRGQQVTLRCSPKSGHDTVSWYQQALGQGPQFIFQYYEEEERQRGNFPDRFSGHQFPNYSSELNVNALLLGDSALYLCASSLQGGDNYGYTFGSGTRLTVV.